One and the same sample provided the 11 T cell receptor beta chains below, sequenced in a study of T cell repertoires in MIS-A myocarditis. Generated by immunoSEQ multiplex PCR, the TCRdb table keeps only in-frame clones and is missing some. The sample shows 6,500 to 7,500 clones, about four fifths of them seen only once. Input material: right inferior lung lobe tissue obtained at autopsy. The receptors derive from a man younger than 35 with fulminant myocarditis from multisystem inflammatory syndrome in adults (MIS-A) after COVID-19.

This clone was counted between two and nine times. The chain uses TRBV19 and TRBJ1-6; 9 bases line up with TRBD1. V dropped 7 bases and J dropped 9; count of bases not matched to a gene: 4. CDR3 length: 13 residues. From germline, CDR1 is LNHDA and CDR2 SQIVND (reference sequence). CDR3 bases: TGTGCCAGTAAACAGGGGGCTGGTTCACCCCTCCACTTT. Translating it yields CASKQGAGSPLHF. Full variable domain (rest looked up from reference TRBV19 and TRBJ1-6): DGGITQSPKYLFRKEGQNVTLSCEQNLNHDAMYWYRQDPGQGLRLIYYSQIVNDFQKGDIAEGYSVSREKKESFPLTVTSAQKNPTAFYLCASKQGAGSPLHFGNGTRLTVT.

Written as DNA, the CDR3 is TGCAGTGCTAGCAGGGAGGAAGGCTACACCTTC. Translation: CSASREEGYTF. The gene calls are TRBV20-1 and TRBJ1-2; a weak D match, TRBD1 (5 bases). Germline V CDR1 and CDR2: DFQATT, SNEGSKA (reference sequence). V was pared by 3 bases and J by 8 bases, with 10 bases between. The CDR3 runs to 11 residues.

CDR3 nucleotide sequence: TGTGCCAGCAGCCAAGATCTGAGAGGGAAGAACTATGGCTACACCTTC. Translation: CASSQDLRGKNYGYTF. V usage is TRBV3-1 (or the pseudogene TRBV3-2) and J usage is TRBJ1-2; no clear D gene. V lost 0 bases, J lost 2 bases, and 13 bases lay in between. Germline V gives CDR1 LGHDT, CDR2 YNNKEL (reference sequence). The CDR3 sequence is 16 residues long.

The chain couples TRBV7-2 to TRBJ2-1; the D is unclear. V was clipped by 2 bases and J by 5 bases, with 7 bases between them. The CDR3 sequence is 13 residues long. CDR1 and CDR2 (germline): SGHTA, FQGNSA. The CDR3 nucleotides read TGTGCCAGCAGCTTATCTCTGAACAATGAGCAGTTCTTC. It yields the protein CASSLSLNNEQFF.

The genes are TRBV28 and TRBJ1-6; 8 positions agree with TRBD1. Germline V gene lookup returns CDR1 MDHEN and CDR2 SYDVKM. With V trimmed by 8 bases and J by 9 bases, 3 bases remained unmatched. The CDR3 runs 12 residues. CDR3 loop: CASGTGRSPLHF. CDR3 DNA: TGTGCCAGCGGGACAGGACGTTCACCCCTCCACTTT.

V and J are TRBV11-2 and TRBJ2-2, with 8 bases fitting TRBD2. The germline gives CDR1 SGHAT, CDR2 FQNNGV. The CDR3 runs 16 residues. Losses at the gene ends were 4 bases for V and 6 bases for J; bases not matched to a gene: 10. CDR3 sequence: CASSSAAGGGSGELFF. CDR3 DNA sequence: TGTGCCAGCAGCTCGGCCGCGGGGGGCGGATCCGGGGAGCTGTTTTTT.

In nucleotides, the CDR3 is TGTGCCAGCAGCTTCTACACAGGGAGTTATGGGGCCAACGTCCTGACTTTC. It specifies CASSFYTGSYGANVLTF. The chain carries TRBV7-9 and TRBJ2-6; a weak D match, TRBD1 (6 bases). This CDR3 comprises 17 residues. Trimming pared 3 bases from V and 3 bases from J, leaving 15 bases between. The germline V gene encodes CDR1 SEHNR and CDR2 FQNEAQ (reference sequence).

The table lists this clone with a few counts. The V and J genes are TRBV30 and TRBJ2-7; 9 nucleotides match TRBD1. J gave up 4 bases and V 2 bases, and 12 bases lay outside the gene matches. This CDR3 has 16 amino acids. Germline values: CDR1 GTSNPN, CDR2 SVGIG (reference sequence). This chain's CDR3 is CAWSSGGTGFWYEQYF. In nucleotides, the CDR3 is TGTGCCTGGAGTTCGGGCGGGACAGGGTTTTGGTACGAGCAGTACTTC. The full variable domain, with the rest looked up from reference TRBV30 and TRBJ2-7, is SQTIHQWPATLVQPVGSPLSLECTVEGTSNPNLYWYRQAAGRGLQLLFYSVGIGQISSEVPQNLSASRPQDRQFILSSKKLLLSDSGFYLCAWSSGGTGFWYEQYFGPGTRLTVT.

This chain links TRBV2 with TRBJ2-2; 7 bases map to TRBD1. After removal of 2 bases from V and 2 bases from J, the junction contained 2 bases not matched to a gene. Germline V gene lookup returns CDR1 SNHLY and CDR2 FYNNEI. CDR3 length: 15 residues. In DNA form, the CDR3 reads TGTGCCAGCAGTGAAAAGGGGGCCAACACCGGGGAGCTGTTTTTT. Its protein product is CASSEKGANTGELFF. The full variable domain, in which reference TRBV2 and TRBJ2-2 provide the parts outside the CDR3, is EPEVTQTPSHQVTQMGQEVILRCVPISNHLYFYWYRQILGQKVEFLVSFYNNEISEKSEIFDDQFSVERPDGSNFTLKIRSTKLEDSAMYFCASSEKGANTGELFFGEGSRLTVL.

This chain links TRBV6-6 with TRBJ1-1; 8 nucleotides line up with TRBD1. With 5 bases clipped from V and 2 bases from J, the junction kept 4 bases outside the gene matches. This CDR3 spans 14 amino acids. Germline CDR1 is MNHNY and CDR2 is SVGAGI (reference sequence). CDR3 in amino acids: CASSLDRGNTEAFF. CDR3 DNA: TGTGCCAGCAGTCTTGACAGGGGTAACACTGAAGCTTTCTTT.

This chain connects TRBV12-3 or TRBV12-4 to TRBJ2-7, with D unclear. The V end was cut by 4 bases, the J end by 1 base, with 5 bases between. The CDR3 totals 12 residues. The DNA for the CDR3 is TGTGCCAGCAGTTCGAGGTCCTACGAGCAGTACTTC. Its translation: CASSSRSYEQYF.